The 3 T cell receptor beta chains presented below share a single source sample, sequenced in a study of blood T cell repertoires in COVID-19. Method: immunoSEQ multiplex PCR; TCRdb's copy keeps in-frame clones and lacks some. The sample records some 220,000 clones, roughly four fifths being singletons. The sequenced sample was peripheral blood. The receptors come from a woman aged 70-85 years with COVID-19, enrolled during active disease.

This chain uses TRBV28 with TRBJ2-5, with D maybe TRBD1 (6 bases). The CDR3 spans 15 residues. V was clipped by 6 bases and J by 5 bases, with 19 bases between them. Per the germline V gene, CDR1 is MDHEN and CDR2 is SYDVKM. For the CDR3, the DNA is TGTGCCAGCAGCTCCGGACAGATTCGATTTGAGACCCAGTACTTC. Translated: CASSSGQIRFETQYF.

This sequence joins TRBV10-3 and TRBJ2-1; TRBD2 matches 14 bases. The CDR3 consists of 17 residues. V lost 6 bases, J lost 4 bases, and 8 bases stayed unmatched. The germline V gene encodes CDR1 ENHRY and CDR2 SYGVKD. CDR3 DNA: TGTGCCATCAGCGCGGGACTAGCGGGAGTGGGGTACAATGAGCAGTTCTTC. It yields the protein CAISAGLAGVGYNEQFF.

The CDR3 bases are TGTGCCAGCAGTTCGACAGGGGGGAGAAGCTCCTACAATGAGCAGTTCTTC. Protein sequence: CASSSTGGRSSYNEQFF. The genes are TRBV27 and TRBJ2-1, with 9 positions matching TRBD1. V lost 4 bases to trimming and J lost 0 bases; unmatched junction nucleotides: 7. CDR3 length equals 17 residues. Germline-derived CDR1 and CDR2 are MNHEY and SMNVEV (reference sequence).